This T cell receptor (beta chain) was documented in a study of blood T cell repertoires in COVID-19 (dated by TCRdb to 2020 to 2022). At the level of the whole study: The collaborator samples originated in the United States, Italy and Spain and spanned the acute and convalescent phases of COVID-19. The prospective study material was composed of cDNA or gDNA derived from T cells, B-cell-depleted T cells, or PBMCs. Deeply sampled blood TCRbeta repertoires from subjects exposed to, actively infected with, or recovered from COVID-19 were included in the dataset. A freely available public database, intended as a resource for researchers studying the immune response to SARS-CoV-2, is where the repertoires were released. The samples were drawn from the first 160 participants of the ongoing ImmuneRACE study and from roughly 1,300 subjects provided by 6 global collaborators. Sample metadata almost always included a de-identified subject ID, COVID-19 status, age in years and sex. Where available, HLA class I and class II types were taken from metadata supplied by the sample provider and were not determined by assay-based typing.

Enrolling through a virtual design, the prospective study's participants ranged in age from roughly 18 to 89 years and lived across 24 United States geographic areas. Cohort assignment in the prospective study relied on participant-reported clinical history from a screening survey and a study questionnaire. Recovered participants in ImmuneRACE Cohort 3 were defined by two consecutive negative NP/OP PCR tests, clearance by a healthcare professional, or resolution of symptoms. Mobile phlebotomists in the prospective study collected whole blood, serum and a nasopharyngeal or oropharyngeal swab from every participant. Prospective study participants could optionally give additional blood draws and questionnaires over an approximately 2-month period. Before DNA extraction, blood samples from the prospective study were shipped at room temperature or frozen. TCRbeta CDR3 regions were amplified from genomic DNA by means of the immunoSEQ Assay, a bias-controlled multiplex PCR. In the source study's methods: Within the assay, amplification of reference gene primers was used to estimate how many nucleated cells each sample contained. Sequence reads were collapsed and filtered to measure the absolute abundance of every unique TCRbeta CDR3 rearrangement. Productive Simpson clonality was computed per sample as the square root of Simpson's diversity index over productive rearrangements. The source is immuneACCESS, and TCRdb retained only in-frame sequences with V and J called. Part of the clones is not carried over; for the studies checked, unresolved V genes explain less than half of this, and the remainder is unexplained. The D gene and trimming were derived from the DNA, and the V and J assignments and clone size from that table. The sample data list 200,000 to 250,000 clones, and more than 75% of these were observed just once. 2% to 2.5% of the sample is in the top ten clones.

Clipping removes 2 bases from V and 6 bases from J, with 9 as the unmatched junction base count. The germline V gene encodes CDR1 SGHNT and CDR2 YENEEA. Taken from cysteine to phenylalanine, the CDR3 has 15 residues. Just the 45-base CDR3 DNA is kept, in frame starting at base 1. The full study reports these points: Clinical and demographic metadata were provided uncurated, with the amount varying by source and participant.

Concerning this clone itself: Which antigen it targets is not known. Qualities for individual bases were not recorded, and no much larger clone is one base off.

Material: PBMCs or T cells enriched from blood (not recorded which). The rearranged chain carries TRBV11-3 and TRBJ2-7, and TRBD2 matches 8 of the central bases. This clonotype was obtained from a woman aged 45 to 65 who had recovered from COVID-19. The CDR3 protein: CASSLSAGGGVEQYF. The sequence in DNA is TGTGCCAGCAGCTTAAGTGCGGGGGGTGGAGTCGAGCAGTACTTC.